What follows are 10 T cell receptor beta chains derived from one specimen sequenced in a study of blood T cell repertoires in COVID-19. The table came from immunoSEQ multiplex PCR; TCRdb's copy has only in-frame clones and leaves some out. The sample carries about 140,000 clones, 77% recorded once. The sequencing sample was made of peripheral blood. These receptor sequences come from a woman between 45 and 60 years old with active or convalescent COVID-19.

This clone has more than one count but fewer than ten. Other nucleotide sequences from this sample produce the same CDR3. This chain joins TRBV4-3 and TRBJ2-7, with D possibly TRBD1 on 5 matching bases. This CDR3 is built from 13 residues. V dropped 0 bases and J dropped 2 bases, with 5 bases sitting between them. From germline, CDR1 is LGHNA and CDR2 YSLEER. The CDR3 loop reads CASSQDRAYEQYF. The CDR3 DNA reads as TGCGCCAGCAGCCAAGACAGGGCCTACGAGCAGTACTTC.

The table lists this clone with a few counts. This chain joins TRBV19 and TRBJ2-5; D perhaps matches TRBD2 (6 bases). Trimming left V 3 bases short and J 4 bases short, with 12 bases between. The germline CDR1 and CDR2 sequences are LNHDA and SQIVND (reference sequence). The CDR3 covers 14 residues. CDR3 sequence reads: CASSIGTRGETQYF. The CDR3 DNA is TGTGCCAGTAGTATCGGGACTCGTGGAGAGACCCAGTACTTC.

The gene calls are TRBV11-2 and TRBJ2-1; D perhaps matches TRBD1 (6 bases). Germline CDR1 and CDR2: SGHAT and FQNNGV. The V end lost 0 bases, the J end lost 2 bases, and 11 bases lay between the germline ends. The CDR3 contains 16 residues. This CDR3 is CASSLDLQGPYNEQFF. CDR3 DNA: TGTGCCAGCAGCTTAGATCTCCAGGGGCCCTACAATGAGCAGTTCTTC.

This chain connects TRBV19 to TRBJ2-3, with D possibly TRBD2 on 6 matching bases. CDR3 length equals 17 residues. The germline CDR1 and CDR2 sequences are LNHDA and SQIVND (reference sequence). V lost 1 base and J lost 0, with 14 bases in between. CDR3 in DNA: TGTGCCAGTAGTATAGGGGGAGGAGGAGGGAGCACAGATACGCAGTATTTT. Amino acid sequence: CASSIGGGGGSTDTQYF.

CDR3 coding DNA: TGTGCCAGTAAGTCCGGCGACAGGGGCTCTCTTACTGAAGCTTTCTTT. Its protein is CASKSGDRGSLTEAFF. The chain couples TRBV19 to TRBJ1-1, with 8 bases identical to TRBD1. Trimming removed 7 bases from V and 5 bases from J; junction bases left unmatched: 15. The V gene's germline CDR1 is LNHDA and CDR2 SQIVND (reference sequence). This CDR3 region has 16 residues.

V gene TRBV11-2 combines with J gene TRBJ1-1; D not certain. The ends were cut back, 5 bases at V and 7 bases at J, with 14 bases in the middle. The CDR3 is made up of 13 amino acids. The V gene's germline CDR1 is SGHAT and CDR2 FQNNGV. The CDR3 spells CASSQVVGGEAFF. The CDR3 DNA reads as TGTGCCAGCAGCCAAGTAGTTGGTGGTGAAGCTTTCTTT.

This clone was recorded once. The CDR3 sequence: CASSPRGMTGGTDTQYF. CDR3 nucleotides: TGTGCCAGCAGCCCCAGGGGGATGACGGGGGGCACAGATACGCAGTATTTT. This chain uses TRBV3-1 (or the pseudogene TRBV3-2) with TRBJ2-3, with D possibly matching TRBD1 (7 bases). This CDR3 has 17 residues. Trimming removed 4 bases from V and 1 base from J, with 18 bases in between. Germline V gene data show CDR1 as LGHDT and CDR2 as YNNKEL (reference sequence).

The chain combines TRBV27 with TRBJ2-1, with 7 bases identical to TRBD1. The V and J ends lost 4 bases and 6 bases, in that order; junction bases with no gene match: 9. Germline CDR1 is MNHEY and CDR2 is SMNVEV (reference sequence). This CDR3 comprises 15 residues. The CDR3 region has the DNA TGTGCCAGCAGTTCCATACCGAGGGGGCTCAATGAGCAGTTCTTC. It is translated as CASSSIPRGLNEQFF.

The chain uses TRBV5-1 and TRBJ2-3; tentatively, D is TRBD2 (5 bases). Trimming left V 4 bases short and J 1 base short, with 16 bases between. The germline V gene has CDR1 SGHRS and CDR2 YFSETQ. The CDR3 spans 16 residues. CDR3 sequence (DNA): TGCGCCAGCAGCGGGGAAGGGAGACCTGGCACAGATACGCAGTATTTT. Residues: CASSGEGRPGTDTQYF. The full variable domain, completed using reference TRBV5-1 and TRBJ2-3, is KAGVTQTPRYLIKTRGQQVTLSCSPISGHRSVSWYQQTPGQGLQFLFEYFSETQRNKGNFPGRFSGRQFSNSRSEMNVSTLELGDSALYLCASSGEGRPGTDTQYFGPGTRLTVL.

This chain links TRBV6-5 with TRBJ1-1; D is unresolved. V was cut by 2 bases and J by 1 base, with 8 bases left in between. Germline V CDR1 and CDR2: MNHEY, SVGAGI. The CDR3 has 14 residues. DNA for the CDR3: TGTGCCAGCAGTTACATTGCAGGGAACACTGAAGCTTTCTTT. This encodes CASSYIAGNTEAFF.